The 22 T cell receptor beta chains below come from one sample, sequenced in a study of shared clonotypes between healthy human individuals (dated by TCRdb to between 2020 and 2021). The method behind the library was the immunoSEQ multiplex PCR assay. Drawn from immuneACCESS, this table holds only the in-frame rearrangements with V and J called that TCRdb kept. Clones are partly lost; checked studies trace under half to an unresolved V gene and leave the rest unexplained. The sample contains around 1,100,000 clones, 70% to 80% of them found a single time. In total, the top ten clones hold over 0.8% of the sample. Source material: memory CD4+ T cells from PBMCs. Per the publication, the cell subset or site label means: CD45RA-negative fraction. The source of these receptors is a man aged 18 to 30 in good health. Some clones in this sample may be carry-over from other donors' samples.

CDR3 region: CASSSIVPRGADTQYF. In DNA, the CDR3 is TGCGCCAGCAGCTCGATTGTCCCCCGGGGGGCAGATACGCAGTATTTT. The chain links TRBV5-1 to TRBJ2-3; 7 bases match TRBD2. Trimming cost V 3 bases and J 4 bases; bases outside gene matches: 11. CDR1 and CDR2 from the germline V gene are SGHRS and YFSETQ. The CDR3 has 16 amino acids.

This chain links TRBV28 with TRBJ2-5; no firm D call. Germline loops: CDR1 MDHEN, CDR2 SYDVKM. The CDR3 is 14 residues long. Trimming stripped 2 bases from V and 1 base from J, with 8 bases between. The CDR3 bases are TGTGCCAGCAGTTTAGGGCCAGCCCAAGAGACCCAGTACTTC. Its protein product is CASSLGPAQETQYF.

This clone was counted once. V is TRBV6-1 and J is TRBJ2-7; no reliable D call. V was shortened by 4 bases and J by 3 bases, with 4 bases between the two germline ends. Per germline, CDR1 MNHNS and CDR2 SASEGT. The CDR3 consists of 11 residues. The chain's CDR3 is CASSAHYEQYF. CDR3 DNA: TGTGCCAGCAGTGCCCACTACGAGCAGTACTTC.

The J gene is TRBJ2-5, the V gene TRBV6-9; 9 bases agree with TRBD1. The CDR3 sequence is 16 residues long. J was trimmed by 5 bases and V by 0 bases; bases with no gene match: 7. Germline lookup yields CDR1 MNHGY and CDR2 SVAAGI. CDR3 region: CASSYSLGTGPETQYF. CDR3 coding DNA: TGTGCCAGCAGTTATTCTCTCGGGACAGGGCCCGAGACCCAGTACTTC.

The chain has TRBV4-2 and TRBJ2-5; possible D gene TRBD2, 6 bases. There are 13 residues in the CDR3. Germline lookup yields CDR1 LGHNA and CDR2 YNFKEQ. V was clipped by 3 bases and J by 5 bases, with 10 bases between them. The DNA of the CDR3 is TGTGCCAGCAGCCAGGGACTTTGGGAGACCCAGTACTTC. This sequence encodes CASSQGLWETQYF.

The chain recombines TRBV21-1 with TRBJ2-2. TRBV21-1 is assigned pseudogene status. The CDR3 is made up of 15 amino acids. This chain's CDR3 is CAIIGGPSNTGELFF. The DNA for the CDR3 is TGTGCCATCATTGGGGGTCCCTCGAACACCGGGGAGCTGTTTTTT.

The chain recombines TRBV6-5 with TRBJ2-5; D possibly corresponds to TRBD1 (6 bases). Germline V lookup: CDR1 MNHEY, CDR2 SVGAGI. V was clipped by 5 bases and J by 4 bases, with 11 bases between them. There are 13 residues in the CDR3. The CDR3 bases are TGTGCCAGCAGTAGGGGGAGTTTAGAGACCCAGTACTTC. Translated, it gives CASSRGSLETQYF.

This clone was counted a single time. The chain carries TRBV4-1 and TRBJ2-7; a possible D gene is TRBD2 (6 bases). The CDR3 consists of 15 residues. V shed 1 base and J shed 3 bases, with 13 bases lying between them. Germline assignment: CDR1 MGHRA and CDR2 YSYEKL. CDR3 coding DNA: TGCGCCAGCAGCCAAGGTGGGGGGTTTTACTACGAGCAGTACTTC. Its translation is CASSQGGGFYYEQYF.

This chain uses TRBV28 with TRBJ2-1; the D is unclear. Germline V gene lookup returns CDR1 MDHEN and CDR2 SYDVKM. Between the trimmed V and J ends, which lost 1 base and 10 bases, there was a span of 8 bases. The CDR3 extends over 12 amino acids. CDR3 residues: CASSLSPWEQFF. CDR3 DNA: TGTGCCAGCAGTTTATCTCCTTGGGAGCAGTTCTTC.

The J gene is TRBJ1-5, the V gene TRBV6-6, with 10 positions matching TRBD1. CDR1 and CDR2 (germline): MNHNY, SVGAGI (reference sequence). CDR3 size: 16 residues. Trimming at V came to 5 bases and at J to 4 bases, leaving 8 bases not matched to a gene. CDR3 residues: CASSAERDRGNQPQHF. The CDR3 DNA reads TGTGCCAGCAGTGCAGAACGGGACAGGGGTAATCAGCCCCAGCATTTT.

The gene calls are TRBV4-3 and TRBJ2-2; D is unclear. This CDR3 has 14 amino acids. V was cut by 1 base and J by 6 bases, with 9 bases left in between. In germline, CDR1 is LGHNA, CDR2 YSLEER. This CDR3 reads CASSQAVSPGELFF. CDR3 DNA: TGCGCCAGCAGCCAAGCCGTGTCACCCGGGGAGCTGTTTTTT.

V gene TRBV18 combines with J gene TRBJ2-1; the match to TRBD1 covers 10 bases. CDR3 length: 18 residues. The germline V gene encodes CDR1 KGHSH and CDR2 LQKENI. V was clipped by 6 bases and J by 2 bases; unmatched bases: 13. The CDR3 DNA reads TGTGCCAGCTCTCCCTTTGATCCGGGGACAGGGGCCTACAATGAGCAGTTCTTC. Amino acid sequence: CASSPFDPGTGAYNEQFF.

The chain combines TRBV5-1 with TRBJ2-7, with D tentatively TRBD2 (5 bases). The V and J ends lost 4 bases and 5 bases respectively, with 16 bases between them. Germline CDR1 SGHRS, CDR2 YFSETQ. This CDR3 contains 14 residues. The CDR3 here is CASSHGLLGDEQYF. The CDR3 DNA follows: TGCGCCAGCAGCCACGGTCTCCTGGGAGACGAGCAGTACTTC.

This clone came up a few times. This rearrangement joins TRBV28 to TRBJ2-1; TRBD1 matches at 8 bases. Germline CDR1 MDHEN, CDR2 SYDVKM. CDR3 length: 16 amino acids. The V gene end was trimmed by 2 bases and the J gene end by 6 bases; junction bases not matched to a gene: 9. The CDR3 sequence is CASSLAQGAVVNEQFF. The CDR3 nucleotides are TGTGCCAGCAGTTTAGCCCAGGGGGCGGTGGTCAATGAGCAGTTCTTC.

CDR3 protein: CAWSQGGALDIQYF. CDR3 DNA sequence: TGTGCCTGGAGCCAGGGGGGGGCTCTGGACATTCAGTACTTC. The genes are TRBV30 and TRBJ2-4; D could derive from TRBD1 or TRBD2 (7 bases each). Germline-derived CDR1 and CDR2 are GTSNPN and SVGIG (reference sequence). The CDR3 is 14 amino acids. V was pared by 3 bases and J by 8 bases, with 17 bases between.

This CDR3 is CASTIERGAEAFF. The CDR3 nucleotides read TGTGCCAGCACAATAGAAAGGGGGGCTGAAGCTTTCTTT. The V gene is TRBV7-9, the J gene TRBJ1-1; tentatively, D is TRBD1 (6 bases). CDR1 SEHNR and CDR2 FQNEAQ come from the germline V gene (reference sequence). The CDR3 extends over 13 amino acids. The V end lost 7 bases, the J end lost 6 bases, and 15 bases lay between the germline ends.

As concerns this clone: A far larger clone is one base from this, pointing to a likely read error. The sample holds other DNA sequences that translate to the same CDR3. The chain employs TRBV2 and TRBJ1-2, with no clear D. This CDR3 comprises 12 residues. Trimming cost V 3 bases and J 4 bases, with 6 bases left between them. Germline lookup yields CDR1 SNHLY and CDR2 FYNNEI. CDR3 DNA: TGTGCCAGCAGTGAGCGGAGCTATGGCTACACCTTC. Residues: CASSERSYGYTF.

The CDR3 loop is CASSQIASPSSITKMQETQYF. The CDR3 nucleotides are TGCGCCAGCAGTCAGATCGCCTCGCCTTCTTCTATAACCAAAATGCAAGAGACCCAGTACTTC. The chain uses TRBV23-1 and TRBJ2-5; the D is unclear. TRBV23-1 is given ORF status, its function remaining uncertain. This CDR3 has 21 amino acids. With 3 bases removed from V and 2 bases from J, the gap between germline ends came to 31 bases.

This chain links TRBV6-6 with TRBJ1-3; a weak D match, TRBD1 (6 bases). Germline V gene sequence: CDR1 MNHNY, CDR2 SVGAGI (reference sequence). Trimming pared 7 bases from V and 0 bases from J, leaving 16 bases between. The CDR3 length is 16 residues. CDR3 in DNA: TGTGCCAGCACCCGGGAAGGGGGTCTCTCTGGAAACACCATATATTTT. Amino acids: CASTREGGLSGNTIYF.

This clone was seen a few times. The CDR3 DNA reads TGTGCCAGCAGCCGCGAGCGGGGGTGGGCCTACGAGCAGTACTTC. Protein: CASSRERGWAYEQYF. This sequence joins TRBV11-2 and TRBJ2-7, with 8 bases matching TRBD2. The CDR3 is 15 amino acids. Germline lookup yields CDR1 SGHAT and CDR2 FQNNGV. V was pared by 5 bases and J by 2 bases, with 8 bases of the junction left unmatched.

The chain couples TRBV6-1 to TRBJ1-4, with D uncertain. The CDR3 sequence is 12 residues long. V was shortened by 8 bases and J by 8 bases, with 12 bases between the two germline ends. The germline V gene has CDR1 MNHNS and CDR2 SASEGT. The CDR3: CASGPRREKLFF. In DNA form, the CDR3 reads TGTGCCAGCGGCCCCCGGCGAGAAAAACTGTTTTTT.

There are a few counts of this clone. The J gene is TRBJ1-5, the V gene TRBV2, with D tentatively TRBD1 (6 bases). The germline V and J ends were trimmed by 10 bases and 7 bases, with 17 bases remaining between them. The germline gives CDR1 SNHLY, CDR2 FYNNEI. This CDR3 comprises 13 residues. CDR3 residues: CATTRDGGQPQHF. The CDR3 DNA is TGTGCCACCACCCGAGATGGGGGCCAGCCCCAGCATTTT.